This T cell receptor beta chain was sequenced in a study of blood T cell repertoires in COVID-19. Overall study: The cDNA or gDNA used as material had been derived from T cells, B-cell-depleted T cells, or PBMCs.

This CDR3 contains 15 residues. Germline CDR1 reads SGHTA; CDR2 reads FQGNSA. V dropped 5 bases and J dropped 4 bases, with 17 bases sitting between them. Sequenced by immunoSEQ multiplex PCR; TCRdb stores in-frame clones only, minus some. This table holds around 140,000 clones, roughly 88% found once. Clinical histories supplied by participants themselves formed the basis of cohort assignment. Sequenced: PBMCs or T cells enriched from blood (not recorded which). This TCR derives from a man aged 50-59 years who had recovered from COVID-19. This sequence joins TRBV7-2 and TRBJ1-2; a possible D gene is TRBD1 (6 bases). In DNA, the CDR3 is TGTGCCAGCAGCCAACAGCCCACAGGGCCCTATGGCTACACCTTC. Protein product: CASSQQPTGPYGYTF.